What follows are 22 T cell receptor beta chains derived from one specimen sequenced in a study of blood T cell repertoires in COVID-19. The assay was immunoSEQ multiplex PCR, and TCRdb's table has in-frame clones only and misses some. Seen here are roughly 500,000 clones, 88% observed once, and the top ten hold about 2%. Material for sequencing was PBMCs or T cells enriched from blood (not recorded which). All receptors derive from a woman aged 40 to 50 who had recovered from COVID-19.

This clone has a single count. This rearrangement joins TRBV9 to TRBJ1-2; D remains unclear. V lost 0 bases and J 8 bases, leaving 14 bases between the germline ends. The CDR3 contains 14 residues. Germline CDR1 reads SGDLS; CDR2 reads YYNGEE. Here the CDR3 reads CASSVAQNSRGYTF. Written as DNA, the CDR3 is TGTGCCAGCAGCGTAGCACAGAACTCCCGGGGCTACACCTTC.

The chain employs TRBV4-1 and TRBJ1-5; D is ambiguous. Germline CDR1 and CDR2: MGHRA and YSYEKL. The CDR3 sequence is 14 residues long. The ends were cut back, 1 base at V and 0 bases at J, with 4 bases in the middle. The CDR3 sequence is CASSQAVSNQPQHF. The CDR3 nucleotides read TGCGCCAGCAGCCAAGCAGTTAGCAATCAGCCCCAGCATTTT.

The J gene is TRBJ1-2, the V gene TRBV15; the match to TRBD1 covers 8 bases. With V trimmed by 3 bases and J by 5 bases, 14 bases remained unmatched. The CDR3 totals 17 residues. Germline values: CDR1 LNHNV, CDR2 YYDKDF (reference sequence). CDR3 region: CATSSRGAAGGRYGYTF. CDR3 sequence (DNA): TGTGCCACCAGCAGTAGGGGGGCGGCAGGGGGCAGGTATGGCTACACCTTC.

The rearrangement joins TRBV19 to TRBJ2-3, with 8 bases fitting TRBD2. This CDR3 contains 15 residues. The germline V gene has CDR1 LNHDA and CDR2 SQIVND (reference sequence). V gave up 5 bases and J gave up 2 bases; unmatched junction bases: 6. CDR3: CASSFGGRPTDTQYF. The CDR3 bases are TGTGCCAGTAGTTTCGGCGGGAGGCCCACAGATACGCAGTATTTT.

This chain links TRBV2 with TRBJ2-3; no clear D. CDR3 length: 14 residues. CDR1 and CDR2 (germline): SNHLY, FYNNEI. Deletions cut 4 bases from V and 0 bases from J, with 8 bases between. CDR3 amino acids: CASSALQSTDTQYF. CDR3 nucleotide sequence: TGTGCCAGCAGTGCGTTACAGAGCACAGATACGCAGTATTTT.

The chain recombines TRBV29-1 with TRBJ2-1, with D possibly being TRBD1 (5 bases). Trimming removed 3 bases at V and 0 bases at J, with 12 bases between. CDR1 is SQVTM and CDR2 is ANQGSEA in the germline V gene. CDR3 length: 15 amino acids. The CDR3 bases are TGCAGCGTTGAGGGGCTGGAGAGCTCCTACAATGAGCAGTTCTTC. This codes for CSVEGLESSYNEQFF.

The chain couples TRBV9 to TRBJ2-1; TRBD2 matches 10 bases. The CDR3 spans 14 residues. Germline V gives CDR1 SGDLS, CDR2 YYNGEE. J was trimmed by 7 bases and V by 0 bases; bases with no gene match: 1. CDR3 sequence (DNA): TGTGCCAGCAGCGTAGGGGGACTAGCGAATGAGCAGTTCTTC. Protein product: CASSVGGLANEQFF.

The chain links TRBV3-1 (or the pseudogene TRBV3-2) to TRBJ2-7, with 12 bases fitting TRBD2. V dropped 5 bases and J dropped 7; count of bases not matched to a gene: 18. Germline CDR1 and CDR2: LGHDT and YNNKEL (reference sequence). The CDR3 sequence is 18 residues long. CDR3 residues: CASSERLLAGGGVREQYF. The CDR3 coding sequence is TGTGCCAGCAGCGAGCGCCTCCTAGCGGGAGGGGGGGTGAGGGAGCAGTACTTC.

V is TRBV5-4 and J is TRBJ2-3; 8 nucleotides align to TRBD2. After removal of 4 bases from V and 2 bases from J, the junction contained 9 bases not matched to a gene. The V gene's germline CDR1 is SGHNT and CDR2 YYREEE (reference sequence). The CDR3 contains 16 residues. Here the CDR3 reads CASSDGKLAATDTQYF. The CDR3 DNA follows: TGTGCCAGCAGCGATGGGAAACTAGCGGCCACAGATACGCAGTATTTT.

V usage is TRBV7-2 and J usage is TRBJ2-3; 7 bases map to TRBD2. V gave up 1 base and J gave up 0 bases; unmatched junction bases: 7. The CDR3 loop spans 17 amino acids. Germline CDR1 is SGHTA and CDR2 is FQGNSA. DNA of the CDR3: TGTGCCAGCAGCTTAGGGAGACTAGCTCTCAGCACAGATACGCAGTATTTT. It specifies CASSLGRLALSTDTQYF.

The chain combines TRBV5-4 with TRBJ2-7; possible D gene TRBD1, 5 bases. Germline V lookup: CDR1 SGHNT, CDR2 YYREEE (reference sequence). V was clipped by 4 bases and J by 0 bases, with 14 bases between them. The CDR3 loop spans 15 amino acids. CDR3 in amino acids: CASSMPGPISYEQYF. The CDR3 DNA is TGTGCCAGCAGCATGCCAGGGCCAATCTCCTACGAGCAGTACTTC.

The chain carries TRBV5-1 and TRBJ2-4; D ambiguous. This CDR3 comprises 14 residues. CDR1 and CDR2 (germline): SGHRS, YFSETQ. V lost 1 base and J lost 8, with 13 bases in between. The CDR3 region has the DNA TGCGCCAGCAGCTTGATGCAGGCCCAGGACATTCAGTACTTC. Translated, it gives CASSLMQAQDIQYF.

V gene TRBV7-2 combines with J gene TRBJ1-5, with a tentative D call TRBD1 (5 bases). The CDR3 loop spans 16 amino acids. Germline assignment: CDR1 SGHTA and CDR2 FQGNSA. The V gene lost 5 bases and the J gene lost 7 bases, with 21 bases spanning the gap. The CDR3 DNA reads as TGTGCCAGCAGCCGCGGGTTCGGGCGGGGCGGCCAGCCCCAGCATTTT. It specifies CASSRGFGRGGQPQHF.

The J gene is TRBJ1-1, the V gene TRBV11-3; no clear D. This CDR3 region has 13 residues. The V end lost 2 bases, the J end lost 4 bases, and 8 bases lay between the germline ends. Germline assignment: CDR1 SGHNT and CDR2 YENEEA. CDR3 coding DNA: TGTGCCAGCAGCTTAACAGTGTTCACTGAAGCTTTCTTT. Its protein product is CASSLTVFTEAFF.

The chain uses TRBV7-9 and TRBJ1-2; D is undetermined. Germline-derived CDR1 and CDR2 are SEHNR and FQNEAQ (reference sequence). The CDR3 runs 12 residues. Trimming shortened V by 3 bases and J by 4 bases, and 6 bases separated the two germline ends. The CDR3 bases are TGTGCCAGCAGCTTCCGAGGCTATGGCTACACCTTC. This sequence encodes CASSFRGYGYTF.

The rearrangement uses TRBV9 and TRBJ2-2, with 10 bases lining up with TRBD2. The CDR3 is made up of 18 amino acids. Trimming cost V 0 bases and J 6 bases; bases outside gene matches: 11. The V gene's germline CDR1 is SGDLS and CDR2 YYNGEE. The chain's CDR3 is CASSVVSILAGVAGELFF. The CDR3 bases are TGTGCCAGCAGCGTAGTCTCTATCCTAGCGGGAGTGGCCGGGGAGCTGTTTTTT. The full variable domain, with the rest looked up from reference TRBV9 and TRBJ2-2, is DSGVTQTPKHLITATGQRVTLRCSPRSGDLSVYWYQQSLDQGLQFLIQYYNGEERAKGNILERFSAQQFPDLHSELNLSSLELGDSALYFCASSVVSILAGVAGELFFGEGSRLTVL.

This chain links TRBV5-1 with TRBJ2-7; 7 bases are a match to TRBD1. The CDR3 runs 13 residues. Per the germline V gene, CDR1 is SGHRS and CDR2 is YFSETQ. The V segment lost 7 bases and the J segment 3 bases; nucleotides outside the gene matches: 7. CDR3 in amino acids: CASAQGTYYEQYF. CDR3 in DNA: TGCGCCAGCGCACAGGGGACCTACTACGAGCAGTACTTC. The entire variable domain, with the rest obtained from reference TRBV5-1 and TRBJ2-7, is as follows: KAGVTQTPRYLIKTRGQQVTLSCSPISGHRSVSWYQQTPGQGLQFLFEYFSETQRNKGNFPGRFSGRQFSNSRSEMNVSTLELGDSALYLCASAQGTYYEQYFGPGTRLTVT.

The chain has TRBV19 and TRBJ1-2, with D hard to call. The germline V gene encodes CDR1 LNHDA and CDR2 SQIVND (reference sequence). The CDR3 loop spans 14 amino acids. Deletions cut 3 bases from V and 8 bases from J, with 16 bases between. CDR3 in amino acids: CASSILEAIQGYTF. Written as DNA, the CDR3 is TGTGCCAGTAGTATCCTGGAGGCTATCCAAGGCTACACCTTC.

The V call is TRBV19, the J call TRBJ2-7; D remains unclear. Germline CDR1 and CDR2: LNHDA and SQIVND (reference sequence). This CDR3 is 13 amino acids long. V dropped 5 bases and J dropped 1 base, with 9 bases sitting between them. CDR3 residues: CASSDSGSYEQYF. The CDR3 nucleotides read TGTGCCAGTAGTGATTCGGGTTCCTACGAGCAGTACTTC.

V usage is TRBV7-9 and J usage is TRBJ2-1; TRBD1 aligns across 7 bases. With 4 bases clipped from V and 9 bases from J, the junction kept 12 bases outside the gene matches. This CDR3 is 15 amino acids long. Germline CDR1 is SEHNR and CDR2 is FQNEAQ (reference sequence). The CDR3 loop is CASSSRGTQGLEQFF. DNA for the CDR3: TGTGCCAGCAGCTCCCGGGGAACACAGGGGCTTGAGCAGTTCTTC. Full variable domain (outside the CDR3, taken from reference TRBV7-9 and TRBJ2-1): DTGVSQNPRHKITKRGQNVTFRCDPISEHNRLYWYRQTLGQGPEFLTYFQNEAQLEKSRLLSDRFSAERPKGSFSTLEIQRTEQGDSAMYLCASSSRGTQGLEQFFGPGTRLTVL.

The genes are TRBV7-2 and TRBJ2-7; no firm D call. V was cut by 4 bases and J by 5 bases, with 18 bases left in between. The germline gives CDR1 SGHTA, CDR2 FQGNSA. The CDR3 runs 15 residues. CDR3 loop: CASSSPAVGAHEQYF. CDR3 DNA: TGTGCCAGCAGCTCACCCGCGGTTGGAGCGCACGAGCAGTACTTC.

The V and J genes are TRBV12-5 and TRBJ1-6; 7 bases are a match to TRBD1. This CDR3 comprises 12 residues. Looked up from germline, CDR1 is LGHNT and CDR2 is FRNRAP. The ends lost 1 base at V and 18 bases at J; junction bases unmatched: 6. The CDR3 DNA reads as TGTGCTAGTGGTTTGGACAGACAGGGCCCCCACTTT. The encoded protein is CASGLDRQGPHF.